This T cell receptor beta chain was sequenced in a study of post-analysis software for immune sequencing data. About the study: Progressive-relapsing, secondary progressive and relapsing-remitting multiple sclerosis were among the disease courses included. General study points: Versus controls, multiple sclerosis patients showed significantly lower diversity (normalized Chao1). Roughly 5 TRBV segments, including TRBV5-6, TRBV5-1 and TRBV20-1, were more frequent in patients than controls.

Unique molecular identifiers were carried by the TCR beta cDNA libraries. Input populations of roughly 0.85 to 11 million T cells gave rise to around 500,000 cDNA molecules. MiXCR, applied by TCRdb to the PCR reads, yields one record per CDR3 protein. The top ten hold 4.9% of the sample, which has fewer than 900,000 distinct CDR3 sequences, approximately 44% seen once. About this clonotype: Its antigen is currently unknown.

V shed 0 bases, J shed 7 bases, and the junction held 8 bases outside the gene matches. Germline loops: CDR1 GTSNPN, CDR2 SVGIG (reference sequence). CDR3 length: 17 residues. The sequence was collected from a girl aged 5-17 years with multiple sclerosis. Sequenced input: blood. The chain is built from TRBV30 and TRBJ2-1; 14 bases match TRBD2. CDR3 nucleotides: TGTGCCTGGAGTGTACCTACGGGACTAGCGGGAGCTAATGAGCAGTTCTTC. This encodes CAWSVPTGLAGANEQFF. Full variable domain (missing parts from reference TRBV30 and TRBJ2-1): SQTIHQWPATLVQPVGSPLSLECTVEGTSNPNLYWYRQAAGRGLQLLFYSVGIGQISSEVPQNLSASRPQDRQFILSSKKLLLSDSGFYLCAWSVPTGLAGANEQFFGPGTRLTVL.